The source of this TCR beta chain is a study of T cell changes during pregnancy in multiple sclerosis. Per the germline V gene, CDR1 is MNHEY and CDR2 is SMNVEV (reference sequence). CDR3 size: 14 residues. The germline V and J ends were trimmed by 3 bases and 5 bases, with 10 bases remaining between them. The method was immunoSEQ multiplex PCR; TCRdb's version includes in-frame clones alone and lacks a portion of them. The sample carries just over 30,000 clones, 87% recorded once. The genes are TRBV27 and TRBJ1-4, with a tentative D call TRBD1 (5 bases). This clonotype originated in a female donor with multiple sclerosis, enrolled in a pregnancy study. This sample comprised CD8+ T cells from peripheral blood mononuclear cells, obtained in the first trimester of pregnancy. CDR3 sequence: CASSFTGVNEKLFF. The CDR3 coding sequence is TGTGCCAGCAGTTTTACAGGAGTCAATGAAAAACTGTTTTTT. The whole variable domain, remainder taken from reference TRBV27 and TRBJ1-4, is EAQVTQNPRYLITVTGKKLTVTCSQNMNHEYMSWYRQDPGLGLRQIYYSMNVEVTDKGDVPEGYKVSRKEKRNFPLILESPSPNQTSLYFCASSFTGVNEKLFFGSGTQLSVL.